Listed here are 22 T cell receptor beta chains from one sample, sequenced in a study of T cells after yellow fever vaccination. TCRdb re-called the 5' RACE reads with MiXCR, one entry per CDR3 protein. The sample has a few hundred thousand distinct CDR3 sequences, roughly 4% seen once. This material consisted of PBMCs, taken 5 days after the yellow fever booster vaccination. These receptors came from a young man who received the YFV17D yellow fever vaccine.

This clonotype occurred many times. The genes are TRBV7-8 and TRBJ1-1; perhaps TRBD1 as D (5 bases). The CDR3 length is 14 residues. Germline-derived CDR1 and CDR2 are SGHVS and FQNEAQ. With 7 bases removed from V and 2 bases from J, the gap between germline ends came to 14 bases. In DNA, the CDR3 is TGTGCCAGCAAGGGGAGACAGTCAAACACTGAAGCTTTCTTT. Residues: CASKGRQSNTEAFF. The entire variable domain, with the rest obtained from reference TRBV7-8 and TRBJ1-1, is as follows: GAGVSQSPRYKVAKRGQDVALRCDPISGHVSLFWYQQALGQGPEFLTYFQNEAQLDKSGLPSDRFFAERPEGSVSTLKIQRTQQEDSAVYLCASKGRQSNTEAFFGQGTRLTVV.

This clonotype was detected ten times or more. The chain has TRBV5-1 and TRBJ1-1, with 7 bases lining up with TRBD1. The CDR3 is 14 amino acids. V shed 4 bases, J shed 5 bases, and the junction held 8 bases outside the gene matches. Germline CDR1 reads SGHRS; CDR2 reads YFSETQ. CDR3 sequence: CASSPQGRGTEAFF. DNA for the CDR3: TGCGCCAGCAGCCCACAGGGGCGCGGGACTGAAGCTTTCTTT. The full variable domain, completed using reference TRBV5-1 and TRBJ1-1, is KAGVTQTPRYLIKTRGQQVTLSCSPISGHRSVSWYQQTPGQGLQFLFEYFSETQRNKGNFPGRFSGRQFSNSRSEMNVSTLELGDSALYLCASSPQGRGTEAFFGQGTRLTVV.

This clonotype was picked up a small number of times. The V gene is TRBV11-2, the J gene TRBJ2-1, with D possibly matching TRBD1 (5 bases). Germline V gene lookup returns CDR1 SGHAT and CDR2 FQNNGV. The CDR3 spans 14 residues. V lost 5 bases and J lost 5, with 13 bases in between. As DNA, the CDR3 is TGTGCCAGCAGCCGTTTTGACAGTAACAATGAGCAGTTCTTC. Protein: CASSRFDSNNEQFF.

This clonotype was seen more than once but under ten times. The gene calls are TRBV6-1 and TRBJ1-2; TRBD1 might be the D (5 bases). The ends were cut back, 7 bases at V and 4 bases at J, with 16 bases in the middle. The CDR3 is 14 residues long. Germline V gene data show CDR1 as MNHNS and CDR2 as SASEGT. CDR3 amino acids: CASTPGGHLYGYTF. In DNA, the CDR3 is TGTGCCAGCACCCCGGGTGGACACCTCTATGGCTACACCTTC.

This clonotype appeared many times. CDR3: CASSVDGVGNQPQHF. DNA for the CDR3: TGTGCCAGCAGCGTAGATGGGGTTGGCAATCAGCCCCAGCATTTT. The V call is TRBV9, the J call TRBJ1-5; D unclear. Between the trimmed V and J ends, which lost 0 bases and 2 bases, there was a span of 9 bases. CDR1 SGDLS and CDR2 YYNGEE come from the germline V gene. The CDR3 spans 15 residues.

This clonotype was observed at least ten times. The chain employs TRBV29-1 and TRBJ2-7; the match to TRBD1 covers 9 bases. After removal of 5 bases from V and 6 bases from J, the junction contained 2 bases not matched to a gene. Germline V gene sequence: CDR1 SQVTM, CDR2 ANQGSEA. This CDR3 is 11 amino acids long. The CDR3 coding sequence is TGCAGCGTTCGGGGACAGGGCGAGCAGTACGTC. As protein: CSVRGQGEQYV.

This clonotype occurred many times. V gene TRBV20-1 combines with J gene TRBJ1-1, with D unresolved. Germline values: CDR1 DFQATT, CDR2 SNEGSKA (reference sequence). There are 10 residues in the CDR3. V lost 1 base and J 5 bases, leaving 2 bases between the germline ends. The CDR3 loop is CSARGTEAFF. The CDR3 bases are TGCAGTGCTAGAGGGACTGAAGCTTTCTTT.

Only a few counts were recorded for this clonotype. This CDR3 reads CASSSLLPTGGTQGAVATQYF. In DNA form, the CDR3 reads TGTGCCAGCAGCTCCCTACTGCCTACGGGGGGGACTCAGGGTGCGGTGGCGACCCAGTACTTC. The rearrangement joins TRBV7-9 to TRBJ2-5, with 8 bases matching TRBD2. This CDR3 contains 21 residues. The J segment lost 7 bases and the V segment lost 4 bases, leaving 29 bases of the junction unmatched. Germline CDR1 is SEHNR and CDR2 is FQNEAQ (reference sequence).

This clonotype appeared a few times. The CDR3 sequence is CASSYSGVGPGLAGELFF. CDR3 DNA sequence: TGTGCCAGCAGTTACTCGGGGGTTGGCCCGGGATTAGCTGGGGAGCTGTTTTTT. This chain uses TRBV6-5 with TRBJ2-2, with D perhaps assigned TRBD1 or TRBD2 (5 bases each). Germline CDR1 is MNHEY and CDR2 is SVGAGI. The CDR3 has 18 amino acids. The ends were cut back, 0 bases at V and 8 bases at J, with 22 bases in the middle.

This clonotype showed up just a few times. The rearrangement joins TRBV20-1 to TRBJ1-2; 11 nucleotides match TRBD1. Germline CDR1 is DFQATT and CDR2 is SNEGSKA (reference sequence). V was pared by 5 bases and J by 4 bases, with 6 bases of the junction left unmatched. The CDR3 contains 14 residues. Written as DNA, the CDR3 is TGCAGTGCTCCCCGGGACAGGGGGATCTATGGCTACACCTTC. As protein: CSAPRDRGIYGYTF.

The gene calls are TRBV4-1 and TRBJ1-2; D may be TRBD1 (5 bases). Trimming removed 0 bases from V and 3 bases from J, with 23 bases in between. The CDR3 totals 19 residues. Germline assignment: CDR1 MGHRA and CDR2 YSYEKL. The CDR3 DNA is TGCGCCAGCAGCCAAGATAAGACCACGTTGGGGGGGGACCACTATGGCTACACCTTC. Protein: CASSQDKTTLGGDHYGYTF.

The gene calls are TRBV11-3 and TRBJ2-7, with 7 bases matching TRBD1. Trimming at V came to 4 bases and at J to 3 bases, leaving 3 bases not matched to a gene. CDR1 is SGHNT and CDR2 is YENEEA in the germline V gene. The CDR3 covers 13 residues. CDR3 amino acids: CASSSGTDYEQYF. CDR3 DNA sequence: TGTGCCAGCAGCTCCGGGACAGACTACGAGCAGTACTTC.

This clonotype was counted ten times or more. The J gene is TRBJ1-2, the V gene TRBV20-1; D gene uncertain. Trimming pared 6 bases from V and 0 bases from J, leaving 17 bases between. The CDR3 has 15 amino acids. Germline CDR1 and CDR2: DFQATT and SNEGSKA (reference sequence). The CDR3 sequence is CSARRVGPANYGYTF. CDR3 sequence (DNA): TGCAGTGCGCGAAGGGTCGGTCCCGCTAACTATGGCTACACCTTC.

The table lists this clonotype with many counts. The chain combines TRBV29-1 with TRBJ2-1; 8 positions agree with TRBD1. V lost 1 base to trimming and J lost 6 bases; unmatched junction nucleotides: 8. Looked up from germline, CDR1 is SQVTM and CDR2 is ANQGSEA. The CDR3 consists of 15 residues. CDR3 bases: TGCAGCGTTGAAGGTGACAGGGGCGAGCTCAATGAGCAGTTCTTC. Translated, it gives CSVEGDRGELNEQFF.

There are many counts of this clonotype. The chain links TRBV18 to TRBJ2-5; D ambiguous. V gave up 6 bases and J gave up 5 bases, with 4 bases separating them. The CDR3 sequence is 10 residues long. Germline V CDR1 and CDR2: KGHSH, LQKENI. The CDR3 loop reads CASSAETQYF. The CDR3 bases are TGTGCCAGCTCTGCGGAGACCCAGTACTTC.

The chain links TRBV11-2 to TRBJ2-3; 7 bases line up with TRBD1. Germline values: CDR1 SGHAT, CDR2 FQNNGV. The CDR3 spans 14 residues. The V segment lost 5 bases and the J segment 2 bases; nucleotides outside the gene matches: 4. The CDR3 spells CASSVDRDTDTQYF. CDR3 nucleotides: TGTGCCAGCAGCGTCGACAGGGACACAGATACGCAGTATTTT.

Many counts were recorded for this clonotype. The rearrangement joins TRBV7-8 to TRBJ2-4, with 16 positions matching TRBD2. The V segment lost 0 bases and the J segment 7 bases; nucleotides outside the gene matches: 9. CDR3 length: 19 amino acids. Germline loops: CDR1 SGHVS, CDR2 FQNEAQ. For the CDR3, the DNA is TGTGCCAGCAGCTTAGCGCTTGTGGGACTAGCGGGGGGGCGGAACATTCAGTACTTC. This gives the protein CASSLALVGLAGGRNIQYF.

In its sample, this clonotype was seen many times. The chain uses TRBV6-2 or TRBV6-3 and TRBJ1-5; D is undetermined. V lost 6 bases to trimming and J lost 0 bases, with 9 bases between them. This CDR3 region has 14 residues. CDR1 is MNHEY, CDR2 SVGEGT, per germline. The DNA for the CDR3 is TGTGCCAGCAGGAGCGGATATAGCAATCAGCCCCAGCATTTT. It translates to CASRSGYSNQPQHF.

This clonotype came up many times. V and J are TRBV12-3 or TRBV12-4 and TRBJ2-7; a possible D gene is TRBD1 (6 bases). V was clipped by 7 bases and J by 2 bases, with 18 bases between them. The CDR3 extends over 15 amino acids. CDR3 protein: CASKQGQSGPYEQYF. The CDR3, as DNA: TGTGCCAGCAAACAGGGACAATCGGGACCCTACGAGCAGTACTTC.

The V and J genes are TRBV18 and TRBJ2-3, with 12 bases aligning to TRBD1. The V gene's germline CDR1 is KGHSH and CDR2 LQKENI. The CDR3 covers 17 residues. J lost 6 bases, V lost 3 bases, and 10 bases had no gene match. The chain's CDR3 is CASSPRLRGQGADTQYF. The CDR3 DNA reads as TGTGCCAGCTCACCGCGTCTCCGGGGACAGGGGGCGGATACGCAGTATTTT.

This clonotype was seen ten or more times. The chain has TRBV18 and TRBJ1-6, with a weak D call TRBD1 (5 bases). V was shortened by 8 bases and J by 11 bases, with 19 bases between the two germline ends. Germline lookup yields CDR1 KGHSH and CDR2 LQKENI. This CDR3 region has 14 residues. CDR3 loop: CASANSGTMTPLHF. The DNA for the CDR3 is TGTGCCAGCGCAAACTCCGGGACCATGACACCCCTCCACTTT.

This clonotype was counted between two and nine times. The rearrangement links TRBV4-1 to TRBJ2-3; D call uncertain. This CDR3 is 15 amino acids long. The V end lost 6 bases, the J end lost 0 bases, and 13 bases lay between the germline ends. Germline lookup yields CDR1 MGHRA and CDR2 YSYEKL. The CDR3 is CASRAEFASTDTQYF. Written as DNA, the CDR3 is TGCGCCAGCAGAGCAGAGTTTGCTAGCACAGATACGCAGTATTTT.